The 28 T cell receptor beta chains below were found in one sample sequenced in a study of shared clonotypes between healthy human individuals. The protocol was immunoSEQ multiplex PCR, while the TCRdb copy is restricted to in-frame clones and leaves out a portion. Of around 2.1 million clones detected, 85% to 95% appear once; the ten largest clones hold 1.5% to 2%. Terminally differentiated effector memory CD45RA+ cells were excluded from the naive CD8 cells, which were CD45RO-negative and positively selected for CCR7. Sequencing input: naive CD8+ T cells from PBMCs. The receptors originated from a young man in good health. Some clones in this sample may be carry-over from other donors' samples.

As regards this clone: Other DNA sequences in this sample translate to the same CDR3. The V and J genes are TRBV5-5 and TRBJ2-7, with unresolved D. The ends were cut back, 4 bases at V and 2 bases at J, with 4 bases in the middle. The CDR3 spans 11 residues. Germline CDR1 reads SGHKS; CDR2 reads YYEKEE (reference sequence). The CDR3 DNA follows: TGTGCCAGCAGCCTCGCCTACGAGCAGTACTTC. This encodes CASSLAYEQYF.

The gene calls are TRBV6-5 and TRBJ2-7; D call uncertain. V lost 0 bases, J lost 4 bases, and 16 bases lay in between. The CDR3 runs 16 residues. Germline V lookup: CDR1 MNHEY, CDR2 SVGAGI. The CDR3 is CASSYSSSEIGYEQYF. CDR3 bases: TGTGCCAGCAGTTACTCGAGCTCGGAGATAGGGTACGAGCAGTACTTC.

The table lists this clone with a few counts. Other nucleotide sequences in the sample specify the same CDR3. This chain joins TRBV27 and TRBJ2-2; D is unclear. Germline CDR1 reads MNHEY; CDR2 reads SMNVEV (reference sequence). This CDR3 is built from 12 residues. V lost 5 bases to trimming and J lost 6 bases, with 7 bases between them. The CDR3 sequence is CASSPSAGELFF. The CDR3 bases are TGTGCCAGCAGTCCATCCGCCGGGGAGCTGTTTTTT.

J is TRBJ1-2 and V is TRBV4-1, with 10 bases that match TRBD1. The germline gives CDR1 MGHRA, CDR2 YSYEKL. The CDR3 loop spans 14 amino acids. With 2 bases clipped from V and 7 bases from J, the junction kept 4 bases outside the gene matches. This chain's CDR3 is CASSQSGTGVGYTF. The CDR3, as DNA: TGCGCCAGCAGCCAAAGTGGGACAGGGGTTGGCTACACCTTC.

The CDR3 region is CSVAGQSGEQYF. The CDR3 region has the DNA TGCAGCGTTGCAGGCCAAAGCGGCGAGCAGTACTTC. This sequence joins TRBV29-1 and TRBJ2-7, with a possible D match to TRBD2 (5 bases). CDR1 and CDR2 from the germline V gene are SQVTM and ANQGSEA. V shed 4 bases and J shed 6 bases, with 13 bases lying between them. This CDR3 comprises 12 residues.

V usage is TRBV2 and J usage is TRBJ2-1; no firm D call. V shed 6 bases and J shed 6 bases, with 15 bases lying between them. The CDR3 runs to 14 residues. From germline, CDR1 is SNHLY and CDR2 FYNNEI. This CDR3 is CASRNLTFGNEQFF. CDR3 DNA sequence: TGTGCCAGCAGGAACCTAACCTTCGGCAATGAGCAGTTCTTC.

As DNA, the CDR3 is TGTGCCAGCAGCTTAACGAAACAGGAGGGTACAGATACGCAGTATTTT. Encoded protein: CASSLTKQEGTDTQYF. The rearrangement links TRBV7-3 to TRBJ2-3; a weak D match, TRBD2 (6 bases). Trimming took off 0 bases at V and 3 bases at J, with 13 bases between the two ends. The length of the CDR3 is 16 residues. Germline CDR1 reads SGHTA; CDR2 reads FQGTGA.

The chain carries TRBV6-6 and TRBJ1-2; D gene unclear. V shed 4 bases and J shed 0 bases, with 15 bases lying between them. In germline, CDR1 is MNHNY, CDR2 SVGAGI (reference sequence). The CDR3 contains 16 residues. The CDR3 DNA reads TGTGCCAGCAGTTCTATGTCAGAAGGTACTAACTATGGCTACACCTTC. Translated: CASSSMSEGTNYGYTF.

The chain employs TRBV27 and TRBJ2-7; D gene uncertain. CDR1 and CDR2 from the germline V gene are MNHEY and SMNVEV (reference sequence). V lost 3 bases and J 4 bases, leaving 16 bases between the germline ends. This CDR3 contains 15 residues. The CDR3 protein is CASSFGPQLNYEQYF. The CDR3 DNA is TGTGCCAGCAGTTTTGGACCTCAGTTGAATTACGAGCAGTACTTC.

The V call is TRBV9, the J call TRBJ1-2; D is unresolved. CDR3 length: 15 amino acids. Germline V lookup: CDR1 SGDLS, CDR2 YYNGEE. Trimming took off 0 bases at V and 4 bases at J, with 13 bases between the two ends. CDR3 coding DNA: TGTGCCAGCAGCGTAGGGGATTTGAACCCCTATGGCTACACCTTC. Its translation is CASSVGDLNPYGYTF.

In its sample, this clone was seen once. This chain links TRBV18 with TRBJ2-5, with D possibly matching TRBD2 (6 bases). This CDR3 has 14 amino acids. From germline, CDR1 is KGHSH and CDR2 LQKENI. V was trimmed by 3 bases and J by 4 bases, leaving 12 bases between them. The CDR3 DNA follows: TGTGCCAGCTCACCGGAGGGGCGGCGAGAGACCCAGTACTTC. As protein: CASSPEGRRETQYF. Full variable domain (rest looked up from reference TRBV18 and TRBJ2-5): NAGVMQNPRHLVRRRGQEARLRCSPMKGHSHVYWYRQLPEEGLKFMVYLQKENIIDESGMPKERFSAEFPKEGPSILRIQQVVRGDSAAYFCASSPEGRRETQYFGPGTRLLVL.

This chain links TRBV7-2 with TRBJ2-5; 8 bases are a match to TRBD2. The trim removed 2 bases at V and 4 bases at J, leaving 9 bases unmatched. Germline CDR1 and CDR2: SGHTA and FQGNSA. The CDR3 spans 16 residues. The CDR3 reads CASSLLAGAVGETQYF. CDR3 nucleotides: TGTGCCAGCAGCTTACTAGCGGGTGCGGTCGGAGAGACCCAGTACTTC.

This clone was seen only once. V gene TRBV9 combines with J gene TRBJ1-3; a possible D gene is TRBD1 (5 bases). There are 15 residues in the CDR3. V lost 5 bases to trimming and J lost 0 bases, with 12 bases between them. Looked up from germline, CDR1 is SGDLS and CDR2 is YYNGEE. The CDR3 nucleotides are TGTGCCAGCAGTCCGGGACCCTACTCTGGAAACACCATATATTTT. This sequence encodes CASSPGPYSGNTIYF.

This clone is a singleton in its sample. The chain has TRBV25-1 and TRBJ1-6; D might be TRBD1 (6 bases). The ends were cut back, 6 bases at V and 4 bases at J, with 16 bases in the middle. The CDR3 length is 16 residues. The germline V gene encodes CDR1 MGHDK and CDR2 SYGVNS. The DNA for the CDR3 is TGTGCCAGCAGCTCGAACGGGGGCGCATATAATTCACCCCTCCACTTT. Translated: CASSSNGGAYNSPLHF. The full variable domain, with the rest looked up from reference TRBV25-1 and TRBJ1-6, is EADIYQTPRYLVIGTGKKITLECSQTMGHDKMYWYQQDPGMELHLIHYSYGVNSTEKGDLSSESTVSRIRTEHFPLTLESARPSHTSQYLCASSSNGGAYNSPLHFGNGTRLTVT.

The V gene is TRBV7-9, the J gene TRBJ1-2, with 7 bases aligning to TRBD1. V lost 5 bases, J lost 8 bases, and 2 bases stayed unmatched. The CDR3 loop spans 11 amino acids. Looked up from germline, CDR1 is SEHNR and CDR2 is FQNEAQ (reference sequence). The CDR3 DNA is TGTGCCAGCAGCAGGACAGGAGGCTACACCTTC. It is translated as CASSRTGGYTF.

The V and J genes are TRBV7-2 and TRBJ2-7, with 11 nucleotides matching TRBD1. V shed 6 bases and J 6 bases; nucleotides not matched to a gene: 10. Germline V CDR1 and CDR2: SGHTA, FQGNSA. The CDR3 has 15 residues. The CDR3, as DNA: TGTGCCAGCAGACGGGGACAGGGGGTGATTTTCGAGCAGTACTTC. This translates into CASRRGQGVIFEQYF.

This CDR3 is CASSFLAGLEDEQYF. CDR3 nucleotides: TGTGCCAGCAGCTTCCTAGCGGGGTTGGAAGACGAGCAGTACTTC. This sequence joins TRBV5-4 and TRBJ2-7, with TRBD2 matching 9 bases. Germline CDR1 is SGHNT and CDR2 is YYREEE (reference sequence). The CDR3 sequence is 15 residues long. V dropped 2 bases and J dropped 5; count of bases not matched to a gene: 8.

The chain is built from TRBV2 and TRBJ2-7; the D is unclear. The germline CDR1 and CDR2 sequences are SNHLY and FYNNEI. This CDR3 contains 8 residues. The V end was cut by 3 bases, the J end by 10 bases, with 1 base between. Written as DNA, the CDR3 is TGTGCCAGCAGTGACCAGTACTTC. Residues: CASSDQYF.

The V gene is TRBV7-8, the J gene TRBJ2-1, with TRBD2 matching over 11 bases. Trimming removed 2 bases from V and 6 bases from J; junction bases left unmatched: 6. From germline, CDR1 is SGHVS and CDR2 FQNEAQ. This CDR3 region has 16 residues. The chain's CDR3 is CASSLSTSGSGNEQFF. Written as DNA, the CDR3 is TGTGCCAGCAGCTTATCTACTAGCGGGAGTGGCAATGAGCAGTTCTTC.

V is TRBV7-9 and J is TRBJ2-1; 14 bases agree with TRBD2. The CDR3 has 15 amino acids. V shed 7 bases, J shed 7 bases, and the junction held 6 bases outside the gene matches. The germline V gene encodes CDR1 SEHNR and CDR2 FQNEAQ (reference sequence). The CDR3 loop reads CASTTGTSGSNEQFF. CDR3 DNA: TGTGCCAGCACCACCGGGACTAGCGGGAGTAATGAGCAGTTCTTC.

The rearrangement uses TRBV27 and TRBJ2-3; the D is unclear. V lost 4 bases, J lost 1 base, and 9 bases lay in between. The length of the CDR3 is 14 residues. CDR1 and CDR2 (germline): MNHEY, SMNVEV (reference sequence). CDR3: CASSYLSGTDTQYF. The CDR3 DNA follows: TGTGCCAGCAGTTACCTTAGTGGCACAGATACGCAGTATTTT.

The V call is TRBV4-3, the J call TRBJ2-7; 14 bases are a match to TRBD2. The junction had 3 bases not matched to a gene; V was cut back by 1 base and J by 7 bases. CDR3 size: 15 residues. CDR1 LGHNA and CDR2 YSLEER come from the germline V gene. The DNA for the CDR3 is TGCGCCAGCAGCCAAGGACTAGCGGGAGGGGTGGAGCAGTACTTC. The encoded protein is CASSQGLAGGVEQYF.

The V and J genes are TRBV6-5 and TRBJ2-7; TRBD1 agrees at 9 bases. Unmatched junction bases numbered 5, after V lost 4 bases and J lost 4 bases. Looked up from germline, CDR1 is MNHEY and CDR2 is SVGAGI. The CDR3 length is 14 residues. DNA of the CDR3: TGTGCCAGCAGTTTAGGGACAGGGAATTACGAGCAGTACTTC. It codes for CASSLGTGNYEQYF.

The J gene is TRBJ2-5, the V gene TRBV5-1; 7 positions agree with TRBD1. V dropped 4 bases and J dropped 1; count of bases not matched to a gene: 10. This CDR3 region has 16 residues. Germline CDR1 is SGHRS and CDR2 is YFSETQ. This chain's CDR3 is CASSHPATGIQETQYF. The DNA for the CDR3 is TGCGCCAGCAGCCACCCCGCGACAGGGATCCAAGAGACCCAGTACTTC. The full variable domain, its missing parts supplied by reference TRBV5-1 and TRBJ2-5, is KAGVTQTPRYLIKTRGQQVTLSCSPISGHRSVSWYQQTPGQGLQFLFEYFSETQRNKGNFPGRFSGRQFSNSRSEMNVSTLELGDSALYLCASSHPATGIQETQYFGPGTRLLVL.

V and J are TRBV27 and TRBJ2-7, with D hard to call. V lost 5 bases and J lost 0, with 8 bases in between. The CDR3 contains 13 residues. Germline CDR1 MNHEY, CDR2 SMNVEV (reference sequence). Here the CDR3 DNA reads TGTGCCAGCAGTCCACGGATCTCCTACGAGCAGTACTTC. Its protein product is CASSPRISYEQYF.

The gene calls are TRBV10-1 and TRBJ2-7; D is tentatively TRBD1 or TRBD2 (5 bases each). The V and J ends lost 2 bases and 4 bases respectively, with 15 bases between them. The CDR3 consists of 15 residues. Germline V CDR1 and CDR2: WNHNN, SYGVQD (reference sequence). Written as DNA, the CDR3 is TGCGCCAGCAGTGAGGGGTCCGAGGGGTTTTACGAGCAGTACTTC. Its translation is CASSEGSEGFYEQYF.

The chain recombines TRBV7-2 with TRBJ1-2, with 8 bases identical to TRBD1. J gave up 6 bases and V 2 bases, and 5 bases lay outside the gene matches. Germline CDR1 and CDR2: SGHTA and FQGNSA. The CDR3 contains 14 residues. CDR3 DNA: TGTGCCAGCAGCTTAATGGCAGGGGGCAATGGCTACACCTTC. It translates to CASSLMAGGNGYTF.

The chain has TRBV5-1 and TRBJ2-7, with D tentatively TRBD2 (5 bases). V was pared by 3 bases and J by 0 bases, with 13 bases between. Looked up from germline, CDR1 is SGHRS and CDR2 is YFSETQ. CDR3 length: 15 residues. The chain's CDR3 is CASSSVTDYSYEQYF. The CDR3 nucleotides read TGCGCCAGCAGCTCTGTCACAGACTACTCCTACGAGCAGTACTTC.